The source of this T cell receptor beta chain is a study of blood T cell repertoires in COVID-19. Background on the study: COVID-19 samples collected from the United States, Italy and Spain covered acute and convalescent phases. In each case, the material was cDNA or gDNA derived from T cells, B-cell-depleted T cells, or PBMCs.

In the original analysis: Estimates of nucleated cell counts were drawn from the amplification of reference gene primers. This table comes from immunoSEQ multiplex PCR, and its TCRdb copy is limited to in-frame clones, with some not included. V and J calls and clone size are as listed in that table; D and trimming were resolved from the DNA. The table has 150,000 to 200,000 clones, 80% to 90% seen once. CDR1 is ENHRY and CDR2 is SYGVKD in the germline V gene. The CDR3 covers 13 residues. V shed 10 bases and J shed 0 bases, with 12 bases lying between them. The sequenced sample consisted of peripheral blood. The chain couples TRBV10-3 to TRBJ1-1; D remains unclear. This receptor was obtained from a man between 60 and 75 years old with acute or convalescent COVID-19. The CDR3 reads CATGRGMNTEAFF. CDR3 DNA sequence: TGTGCCACCGGCAGAGGAATGAACACTGAAGCTTTCTTT.